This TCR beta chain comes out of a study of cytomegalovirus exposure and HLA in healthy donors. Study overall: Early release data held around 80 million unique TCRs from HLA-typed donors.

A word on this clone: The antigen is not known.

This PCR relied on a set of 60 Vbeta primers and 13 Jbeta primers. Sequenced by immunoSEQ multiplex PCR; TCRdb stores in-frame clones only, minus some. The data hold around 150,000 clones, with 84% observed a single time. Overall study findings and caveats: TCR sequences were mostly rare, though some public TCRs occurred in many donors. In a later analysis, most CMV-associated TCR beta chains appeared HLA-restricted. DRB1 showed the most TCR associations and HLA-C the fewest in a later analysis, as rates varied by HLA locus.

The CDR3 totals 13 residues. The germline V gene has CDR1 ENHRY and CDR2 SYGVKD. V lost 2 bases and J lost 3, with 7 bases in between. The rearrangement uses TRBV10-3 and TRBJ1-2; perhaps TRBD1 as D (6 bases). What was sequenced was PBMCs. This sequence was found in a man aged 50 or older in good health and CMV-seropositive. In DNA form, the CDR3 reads TGTGCCATCAGTGAGAGACAGGACTATGGCTACACCTTC. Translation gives CAISERQDYGYTF.